A selection of T cell receptor beta chains follows, all from one sample in a study of CD8 T cells in ankylosing spondylitis. One entry per CDR3 protein, called by TCRdb with MiXCR from the 5' RACE reads. The top ten hold 4.3% of the sample, which has more than 150,000 distinct CDR3 sequences, roughly 20% seen once. What was sequenced was blood, either unsorted or a sorted T cell fraction (not recorded which). The receptor set was obtained from a male donor aged 10 to 35 with ankylosing spondylitis or in good health (not recorded which). Both conserved end residues are part of each CDR3. The D gene is left open where the match is weak. Size is omitted from some rows. Given values are once, few, many or a class for expanded clones.

few TRBJ1-1 TRBD1 TRBV10-3 TGTGCCATCACGACAGGGGCGATGAACACTGAAGCTTTCTTT CAITTGAMNTEAFF
many TRBJ2-5 NA TRBV12-3/TRBV12-4 TGTGCCAGCAGTCTGGGGGGCGCCAAGGGAGAGACCCAGTACTTC CASSLGGAKGETQYF
many TRBJ2-5 TRBD2 TRBV12-3/TRBV12-4 TGTGCCAGCAGTACCGGGACTAGCGGGAGGGCTGAGGAGACCCAGTACTTC CASSTGTSGRAEETQYF
NA TRBJ2-1 TRBD2 TRBV6-5 TGTGCCAGCAGTCCTAGGACTAGCGGGAGGAATTCGCCGTTCTTC CASSPRTSGRNSPFF
many TRBJ2-1 TRBD2 TRBV5-1 TGCGCCAGCAGCTGGCCTCTAGCGGGAGTCCTCAATGAGCAGTTCTTC CASSWPLAGVLNEQFF
few TRBJ2-7 TRBD2 TRBV6-5 TGTGCCAGCAGTTACTCGGTGGGAGGGAACTACGAGCAGTACTTC CASSYSVGGNYEQYF
NA TRBJ2-7 TRBD2 TRBV6-5 TGTGCCAGCAGTTATGTTTGGACTAGCGGGACCTACGAGCAGTACTTC CASSYVWTSGTYEQYF
once TRBJ2-1 NA TRBV19 TGTGCCAGTAGTATACAAGCATACAATGAGCAGTTCTTC CASSIQAYNEQFF
NA TRBJ2-6 TRBD1 TRBV29-1 TGCAGCGTTCTGACAGGGTATGGGGCCAACGTCCTGACTTTC CSVLTGYGANVLTF
NA TRBJ2-2 NA TRBV15 TGTGCCACCAGCACCAGGACCGGGGAGCTGTTTTTT CATSTRTGELFF
many TRBJ2-3 NA TRBV15 TGTGCCACCAGCCGGGGCGGCACAGATACGCAGTATTTT CATSRGGTDTQYF
many TRBJ2-7 NA TRBV28 TGTGCCAGCAGCCTAGCCGGACCCTACGAGCAGTACTTC CASSLAGPYEQYF
many TRBJ2-1 TRBD1 TRBV27 TGTGCCAGCAGTTCCCGGGACAGGGGGCACAATGAGCAGTTCTTC CASSSRDRGHNEQFF
NA TRBJ1-1 NA TRBV29-1 TGCAGCGTTGAAGAGGCCTGGCGGGGGAACACTGAAGCTTTCTTT CSVEEAWRGNTEAFF
few TRBJ2-7 TRBD1 TRBV7-9 TGTGCCAGCAGCCACCCGGGACAGGGACTATACGAGCAGTACTTC CASSHPGQGLYEQYF
many TRBJ2-1 NA TRBV10-3 TGTGCCATCAGTGAGGATTGGGCTGGCGAGCAGTTCTTC CAISEDWAGEQFF
many TRBJ2-2 NA TRBV5-1 TGCGCCAGCAGCTCTATGGCCTCTGGGGAGCTGTTTTTT CASSSMASGELFF